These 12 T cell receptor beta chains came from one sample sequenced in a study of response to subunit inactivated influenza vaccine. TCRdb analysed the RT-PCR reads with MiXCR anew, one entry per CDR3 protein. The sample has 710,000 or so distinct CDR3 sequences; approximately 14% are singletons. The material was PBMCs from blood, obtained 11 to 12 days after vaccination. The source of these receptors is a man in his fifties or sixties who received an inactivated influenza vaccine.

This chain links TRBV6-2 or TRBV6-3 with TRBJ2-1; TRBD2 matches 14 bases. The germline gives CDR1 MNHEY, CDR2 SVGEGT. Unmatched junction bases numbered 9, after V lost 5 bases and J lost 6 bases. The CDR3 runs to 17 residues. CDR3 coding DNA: TGTGCCAGCAGTCTCCGACTAGCGGGGGGGCGAGGCAATGAGCAGTTCTTC. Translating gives CASSLRLAGGRGNEQFF.

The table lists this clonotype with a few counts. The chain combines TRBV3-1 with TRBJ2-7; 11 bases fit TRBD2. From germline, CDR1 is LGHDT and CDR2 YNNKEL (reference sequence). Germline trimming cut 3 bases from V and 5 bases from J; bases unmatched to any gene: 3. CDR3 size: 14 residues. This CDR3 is CASSQGLAENEQYF. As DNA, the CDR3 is TGTGCCAGCAGCCAGGGACTAGCGGAAAACGAGCAGTACTTC.

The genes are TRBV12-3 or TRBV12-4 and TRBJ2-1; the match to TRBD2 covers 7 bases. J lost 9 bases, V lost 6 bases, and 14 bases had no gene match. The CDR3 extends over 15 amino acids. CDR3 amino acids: CASSRRAGRRSEQFF. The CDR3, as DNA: TGTGCCAGCAGCCGACGAGCGGGGAGGAGAAGTGAGCAGTTCTTC.

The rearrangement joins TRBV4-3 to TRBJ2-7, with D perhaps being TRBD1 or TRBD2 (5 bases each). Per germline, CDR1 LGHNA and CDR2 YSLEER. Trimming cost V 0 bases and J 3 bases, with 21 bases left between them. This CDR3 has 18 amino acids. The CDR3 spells CASSQDRGPGRGRYEQYF. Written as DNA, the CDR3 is TGCGCCAGCAGCCAAGATAGGGGTCCGGGACGCGGACGCTACGAGCAGTACTTC.

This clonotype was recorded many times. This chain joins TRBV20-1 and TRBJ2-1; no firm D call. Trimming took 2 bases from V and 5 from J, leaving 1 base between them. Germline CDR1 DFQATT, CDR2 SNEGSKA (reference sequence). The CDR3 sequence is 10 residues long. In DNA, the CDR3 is TGCAGTGCTAGACACAATGAGCAGTTCTTC. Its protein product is CSARHNEQFF.

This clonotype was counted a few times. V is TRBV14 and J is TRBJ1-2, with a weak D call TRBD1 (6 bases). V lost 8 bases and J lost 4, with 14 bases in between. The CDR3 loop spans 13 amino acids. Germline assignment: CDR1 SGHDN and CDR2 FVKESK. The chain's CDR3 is CASRLTGTYGYTF. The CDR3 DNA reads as TGTGCCAGCCGACTTACAGGGACCTATGGCTACACCTTC.

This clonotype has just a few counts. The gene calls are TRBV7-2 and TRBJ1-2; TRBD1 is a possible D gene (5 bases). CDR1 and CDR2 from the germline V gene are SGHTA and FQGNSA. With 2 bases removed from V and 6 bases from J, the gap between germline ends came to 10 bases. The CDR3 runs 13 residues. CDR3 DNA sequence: TGTGCCAGCAGCTTATCAGGGTTTGATGGCTACACCTTC. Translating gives CASSLSGFDGYTF.

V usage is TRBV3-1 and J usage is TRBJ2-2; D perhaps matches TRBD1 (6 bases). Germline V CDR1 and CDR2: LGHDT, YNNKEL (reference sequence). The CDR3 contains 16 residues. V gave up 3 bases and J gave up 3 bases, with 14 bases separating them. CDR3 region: CASSHSPGTYTGELFF. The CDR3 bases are TGTGCCAGCAGCCACAGCCCCGGGACATACACCGGGGAGCTGTTTTTT.

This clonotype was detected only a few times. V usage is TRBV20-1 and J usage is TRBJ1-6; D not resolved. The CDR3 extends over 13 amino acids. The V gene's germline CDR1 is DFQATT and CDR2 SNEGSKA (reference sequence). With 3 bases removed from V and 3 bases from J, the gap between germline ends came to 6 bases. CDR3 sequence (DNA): TGCAGTGCTAGTGTCCGCTATAATTCACCCCTCCACTTT. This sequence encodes CSASVRYNSPLHF.

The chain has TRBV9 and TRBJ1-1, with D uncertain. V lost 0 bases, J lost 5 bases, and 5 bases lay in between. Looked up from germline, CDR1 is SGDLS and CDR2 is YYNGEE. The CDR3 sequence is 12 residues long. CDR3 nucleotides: TGTGCCAGCAGCGTAGCTACGACTGAAGCTTTCTTT. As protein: CASSVATTEAFF.

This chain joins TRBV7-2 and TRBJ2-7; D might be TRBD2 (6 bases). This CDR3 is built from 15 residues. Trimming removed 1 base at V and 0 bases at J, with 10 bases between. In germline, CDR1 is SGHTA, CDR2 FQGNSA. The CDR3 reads CASSLVGLFSYEQYF. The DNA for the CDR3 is TGTGCCAGCAGCTTAGTCGGACTATTCTCCTACGAGCAGTACTTC.

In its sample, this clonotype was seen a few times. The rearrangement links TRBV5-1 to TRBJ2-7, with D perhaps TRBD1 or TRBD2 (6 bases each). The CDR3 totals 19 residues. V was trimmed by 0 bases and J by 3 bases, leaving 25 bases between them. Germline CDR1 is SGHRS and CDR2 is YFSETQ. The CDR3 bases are TGCGCCAGCAGCTTGGGGATACCCCAAAGTCGGGGGCGACACTACGAGCAGTACTTC. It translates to CASSLGIPQSRGRHYEQYF.